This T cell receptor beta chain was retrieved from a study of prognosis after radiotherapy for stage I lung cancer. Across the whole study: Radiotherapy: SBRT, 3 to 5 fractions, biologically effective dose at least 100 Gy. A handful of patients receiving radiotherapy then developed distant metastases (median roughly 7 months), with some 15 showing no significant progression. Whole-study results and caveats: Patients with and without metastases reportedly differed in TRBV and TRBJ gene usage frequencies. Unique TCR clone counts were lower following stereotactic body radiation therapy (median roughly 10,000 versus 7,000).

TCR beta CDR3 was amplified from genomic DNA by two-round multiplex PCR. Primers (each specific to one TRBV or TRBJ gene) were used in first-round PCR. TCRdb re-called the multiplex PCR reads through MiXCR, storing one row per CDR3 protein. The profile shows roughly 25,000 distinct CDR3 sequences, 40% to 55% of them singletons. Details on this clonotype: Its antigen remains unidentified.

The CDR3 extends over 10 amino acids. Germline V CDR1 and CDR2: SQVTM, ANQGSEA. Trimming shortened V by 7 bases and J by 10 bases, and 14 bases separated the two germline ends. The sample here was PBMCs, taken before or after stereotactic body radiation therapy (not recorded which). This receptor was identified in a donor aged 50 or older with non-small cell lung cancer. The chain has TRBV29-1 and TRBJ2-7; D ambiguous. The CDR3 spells CSAGGLDQYF. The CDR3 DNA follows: TGCAGCGCCGGTGGGCTCGATCAGTACTTC.